This TCR beta chain comes out of a study of blood T cell repertoires in COVID-19. In the study overall: Acute and convalescent COVID-19 samples came from the United States, Italy and Spain. The analysed material was cDNA or gDNA that came from T cells, B-cell-depleted T cells, or PBMCs.

Seattle enrolled patients during active infection and tracked them longitudinally. Authors' analysis steps: Nucleated cell counts were estimated from reference gene primer amplification. Generated by immunoSEQ multiplex PCR, the TCRdb table keeps only in-frame clones and is missing some. V and J calls and clone size follow that table, whereas D and trimming were derived from the DNA. The profile shows 150,000 to 200,000 clones, 92% of them singletons. The CDR3 totals 14 residues. V dropped 5 bases and J dropped 3 bases, with 13 bases sitting between them. In germline, CDR1 is MNHEY, CDR2 SMNVEV (reference sequence). Concerning this clone itself: The same CDR3 is also encoded by other DNA sequences in this sample.

The sequence came from a man aged 25 to 40 with COVID-19, enrolled during active disease. The V call is TRBV27, the J call TRBJ1-1; D possibly corresponds to TRBD1 (5 bases). The sample comprised peripheral blood. The CDR3 loop reads CASSHRDSYTEAFF. CDR3 coding DNA: TGTGCCAGCAGTCACCGGGACTCATACACTGAAGCTTTCTTT.